Below, 11 T cell receptor beta chains from the same sample are listed, as sequenced in a study of T cells after yellow fever vaccination. MiXCR, run by TCRdb on the 5' RACE reads, gives a single entry per CDR3 protein. The data contain 120,000 or so distinct CDR3 sequences, 13% to 15% of them singletons. Sequencing used CD8+ T cells sorted from PBMCs, obtained 5 days after the yellow fever booster vaccination. Receptors originate from a man younger than 35 who received the YFV17D yellow fever vaccine.

The chain has TRBV9 and TRBJ2-7; D is ambiguous. V was cut by 0 bases and J by 5 bases, with 3 bases left in between. The CDR3 covers 11 residues. Germline assignment: CDR1 SGDLS and CDR2 YYNGEE. CDR3 amino acids: CASSVGNEQYF. CDR3 nucleotide sequence: TGTGCCAGCAGCGTAGGGAACGAGCAGTACTTC.

This clonotype was seen at least ten times. The chain is built from TRBV6-5 and TRBJ2-3; D might be TRBD2 (6 bases). The ends were cut back, 6 bases at V and 6 bases at J, with 16 bases in the middle. The V gene's germline CDR1 is MNHEY and CDR2 SVGAGI. This CDR3 spans 14 amino acids. CDR3 bases: TGTGCCAGCAGCCCCAGACTAGTATCTGATACGCAGTATTTT. Amino acid sequence: CASSPRLVSDTQYF.

The chain joins TRBV7-9 to TRBJ1-5; D is unresolved. This CDR3 region has 16 residues. Per germline, CDR1 SEHNR and CDR2 FQNEAQ (reference sequence). Trimming removed 5 bases at V and 2 bases at J, with 16 bases between. CDR3 bases: TGTGCCAGCAGCCCCCCCTGGCGGGAGGGCAATCAGCCCCAGCATTTT. Its protein product is CASSPPWREGNQPQHF.

This clonotype was counted between two and nine times. The chain uses TRBV10-3 and TRBJ1-1; D not resolved. This CDR3 is built from 14 residues. Germline lookup yields CDR1 ENHRY and CDR2 SYGVKD. The V and J ends lost 0 bases and 1 base respectively, with 6 bases between them. The DNA of the CDR3 is TGTGCCATCAGTGAGTCGGGCACGAACACTGAAGCTTTCTTT. It is translated as CAISESGTNTEAFF.

The table lists this clonotype with a few counts. This sequence joins TRBV24-1 and TRBJ1-2; D call uncertain. Germline-derived CDR1 and CDR2 are KGHDR and SFDVKD. The CDR3 contains 14 residues. Trimming left V 0 bases short and J 9 bases short, with 13 bases between. CDR3 nucleotide sequence: TGTGCCACCAGTGATTTGGGCAGCCCTGATAGCTACACCTTC. It codes for CATSDLGSPDSYTF.

The table lists this clonotype with a few counts. The chain couples TRBV4-3 to TRBJ2-7; maybe TRBD2 (5 bases). Germline CDR1 is LGHNA and CDR2 is YSLEER. The CDR3 is made up of 14 amino acids. Trimming pared 1 base from V and 0 bases from J, leaving 7 bases between. CDR3 amino acids: CASSQAGDSYEQYF. The CDR3 DNA sequence: TGCGCCAGCAGCCAAGCCGGGGACTCCTACGAGCAGTACTTC.

The CDR3 DNA reads TGTGCCAGCAGCCCGACTAGCGGGGGGCCCGGGGAGCTGTTTTTT. As protein: CASSPTSGGPGELFF. The rearrangement uses TRBV4-2 and TRBJ2-2; 13 positions match TRBD2. Germline V gene lookup returns CDR1 LGHNA and CDR2 YNFKEQ. The CDR3 totals 15 residues. Trimming cost V 4 bases and J 6 bases; bases outside gene matches: 2.

This clonotype was observed a few times. Here the CDR3 reads CSARDLRAGETETQYF. The CDR3 DNA sequence: TGCAGTGCTAGAGATTTGCGAGCGGGGGAGACAGAGACCCAGTACTTC. The chain recombines TRBV20-1 with TRBJ2-5, with 8 bases fitting TRBD2. Trimming at V came to 0 bases and at J to 4 bases, leaving 10 bases not matched to a gene. The V gene's germline CDR1 is DFQATT and CDR2 SNEGSKA (reference sequence). The CDR3 is 16 amino acids.

This clonotype has more than one count but fewer than ten. The chain combines TRBV4-1 with TRBJ1-1; 7 positions agree with TRBD1. The germline V gene encodes CDR1 MGHRA and CDR2 YSYEKL. With V trimmed by 0 bases and J by 4 bases, 14 bases remained unmatched. This CDR3 has 18 residues. The DNA for the CDR3 is TGCGCCAGCAGCCAAGAAAGGACAGGTCCGGGGGGAAGCACTGAAGCTTTCTTT. This translates into CASSQERTGPGGSTEAFF.

The chain combines TRBV7-9 with TRBJ1-5; TRBD1 aligns across 8 bases. Trimming at V came to 1 base and at J to 5 bases, leaving 4 bases not matched to a gene. There are 15 residues in the CDR3. Germline V gene sequence: CDR1 SEHNR, CDR2 FQNEAQ (reference sequence). In DNA form, the CDR3 reads TGTGCCAGCAGCTTAGAAGGCAGGGGGCATCAGCCCCAGCATTTT. Its translation is CASSLEGRGHQPQHF.

This clonotype has only a few counts. The rearrangement links TRBV6-1 to TRBJ2-5; 7 nucleotides align to TRBD2. Germline CDR1 and CDR2: MNHNS and SASEGT. Unmatched junction bases numbered 3, after V lost 6 bases and J lost 2 bases. The CDR3 loop spans 13 amino acids. The CDR3 region is CASRRGLQETQYF. The CDR3 nucleotides read TGTGCCAGCAGGCGGGGACTACAAGAGACCCAGTACTTC.